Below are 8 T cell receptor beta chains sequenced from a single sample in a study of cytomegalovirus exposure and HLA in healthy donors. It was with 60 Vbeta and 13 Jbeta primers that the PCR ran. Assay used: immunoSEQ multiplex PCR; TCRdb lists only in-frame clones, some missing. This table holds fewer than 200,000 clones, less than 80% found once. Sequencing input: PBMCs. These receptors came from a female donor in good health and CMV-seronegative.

CDR3 sequence reads: CASSFRTDQPQHF. CDR3 nucleotide sequence: TGTGCCAGCAGCTTTAGGACAGATCAGCCCCAGCATTTT. The rearrangement uses TRBV7-2 and TRBJ1-5; tentatively, D is TRBD1 (6 bases). Trimming left V 3 bases short and J 5 bases short, with 8 bases between. Germline V gene data show CDR1 as SGHTA and CDR2 as FQGNSA. The CDR3 totals 13 residues.

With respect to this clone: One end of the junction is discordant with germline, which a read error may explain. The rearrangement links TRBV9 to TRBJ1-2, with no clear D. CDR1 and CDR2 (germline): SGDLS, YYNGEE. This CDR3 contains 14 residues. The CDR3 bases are TGTGCCAGCAGCGTAGTGGGAGACTCTTCCTCCCAGGAGTTC. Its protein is CASSVVGDSSSQEF.

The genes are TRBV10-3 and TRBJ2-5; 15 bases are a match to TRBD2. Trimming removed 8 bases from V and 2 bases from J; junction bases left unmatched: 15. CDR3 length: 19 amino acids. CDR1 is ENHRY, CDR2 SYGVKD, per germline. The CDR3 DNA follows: TGTGCCATCGGCCCTCGCGGGACTAGCGGGGGGCCAAATCAAGAGACCCAGTACTTC. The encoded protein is CAIGPRGTSGGPNQETQYF.

Here the CDR3 DNA reads TGTGCCAGCAGTTTATCGTGGACTAGCGATAGGGGCGAGCAGTACTTC. Translating gives CASSLSWTSDRGEQYF. V usage is TRBV27 and J usage is TRBJ2-7, with 9 positions matching TRBD2. After removal of 0 bases from V and 6 bases from J, the junction contained 9 bases not matched to a gene. CDR1 and CDR2 from the germline V gene are MNHEY and SMNVEV (reference sequence). This CDR3 contains 16 residues.

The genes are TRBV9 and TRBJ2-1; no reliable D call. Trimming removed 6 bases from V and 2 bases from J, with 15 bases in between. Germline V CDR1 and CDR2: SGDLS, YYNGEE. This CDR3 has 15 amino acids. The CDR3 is CASNPSPGPYNEQFF. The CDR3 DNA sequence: TGTGCCAGCAACCCCAGCCCGGGTCCCTACAATGAGCAGTTCTTC. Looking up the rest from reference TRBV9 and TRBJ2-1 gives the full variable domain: DSGVTQTPKHLITATGQRVTLRCSPRSGDLSVYWYQQSLDQGLQFLIQYYNGEERAKGNILERFSAQQFPDLHSELNLSSLELGDSALYFCASNPSPGPYNEQFFGPGTRLTVL.

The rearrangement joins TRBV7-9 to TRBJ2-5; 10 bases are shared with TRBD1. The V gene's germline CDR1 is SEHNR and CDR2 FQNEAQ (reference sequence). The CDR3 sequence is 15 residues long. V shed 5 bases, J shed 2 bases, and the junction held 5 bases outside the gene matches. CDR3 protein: CASSPRDRGQETQYF. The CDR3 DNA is TGTGCCAGCAGCCCCAGGGACAGGGGTCAAGAGACCCAGTACTTC.

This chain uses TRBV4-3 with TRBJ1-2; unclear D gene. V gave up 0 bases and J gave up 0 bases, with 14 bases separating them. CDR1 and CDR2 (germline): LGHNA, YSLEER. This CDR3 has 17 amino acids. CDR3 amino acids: CASSQEFSREANYGYTF. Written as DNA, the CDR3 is TGCGCCAGCAGCCAAGAATTCTCCCGGGAAGCTAACTATGGCTACACCTTC.

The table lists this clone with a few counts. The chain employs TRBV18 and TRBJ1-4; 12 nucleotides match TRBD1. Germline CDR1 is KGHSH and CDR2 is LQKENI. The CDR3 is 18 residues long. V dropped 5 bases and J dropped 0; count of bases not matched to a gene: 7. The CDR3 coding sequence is TGTGCCAGCTCAGCCGGGACAGGGGGCCATGCAACTAATGAAAAACTGTTTTTT. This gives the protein CASSAGTGGHATNEKLFF.